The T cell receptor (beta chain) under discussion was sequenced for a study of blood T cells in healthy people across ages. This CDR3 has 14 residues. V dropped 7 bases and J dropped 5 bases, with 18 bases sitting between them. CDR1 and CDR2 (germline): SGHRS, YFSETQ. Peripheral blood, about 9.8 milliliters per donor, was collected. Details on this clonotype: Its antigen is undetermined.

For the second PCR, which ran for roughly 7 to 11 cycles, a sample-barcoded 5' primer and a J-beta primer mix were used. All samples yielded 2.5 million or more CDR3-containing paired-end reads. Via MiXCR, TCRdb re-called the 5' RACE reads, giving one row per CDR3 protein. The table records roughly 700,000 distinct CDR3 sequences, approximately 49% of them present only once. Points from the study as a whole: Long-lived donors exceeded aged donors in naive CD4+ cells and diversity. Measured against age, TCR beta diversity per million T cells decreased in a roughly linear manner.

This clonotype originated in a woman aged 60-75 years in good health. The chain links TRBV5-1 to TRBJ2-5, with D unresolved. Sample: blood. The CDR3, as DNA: TGCGCCAGCGCCCCTTTGGGATCCGTCGAGACCCAGTACTTC. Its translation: CASAPLGSVETQYF.